What follows is one TCR beta chain and its context. Its cognate antigen has yet to be identified. Per-base qualities were not stored, and no clone one base away is much larger. Each collaborating institution followed its own protocols to collect whole blood in K2EDTA tubes. Collaborator samples were shipped for TCRbeta analysis as frozen whole blood, isolated PBMCs, or DNA extracted from either sample type. The data are from a study of blood T cell repertoires in COVID-19 (dated by TCRdb to 2018 to 2020). About the study as a whole: Samples covering the acute and convalescent phases of COVID-19 were provided by collaborators in the United States, Italy and Spain. The prospective study material was composed of cDNA or gDNA derived from T cells, B-cell-depleted T cells, or PBMCs. Deeply sampled blood TCRbeta repertoires from subjects exposed to, actively infected with, or recovered from COVID-19 were included in the dataset. The repertoires were released in a freely available public database meant as a resource for research on the immune response to SARS-CoV-2. Samples were obtained from the ongoing ImmuneRACE study (first 160 participants) and from about 1,300 subjects provided by 6 global collaborators. A de-identified subject ID, COVID-19 status, age in years and sex were almost always included in the sample metadata. Where HLA class I and class II types were available, the types were taken from metadata supplied by the sample provider, not from assay-based typing.

V ends up 3 bases short and J 1 base short, with an unmatched junction base count of 8. Inclusive of the bounding cysteine and phenylalanine, the CDR3 is 16 residues long. Only the CDR3 DNA is retained, 48 bases long and in frame from the first base. The germline V gene (reference sequence) gives CDR1 as MNHEY and CDR2 as SMNVEV. TCRbeta CDR3 regions were amplified from genomic DNA by means of the immunoSEQ Assay, a bias-controlled multiplex PCR. In the paper's pipeline: The number of nucleated cells in each sample was estimated from the amplification of reference gene primers within the assay. To quantify the absolute abundance of each unique TCRbeta CDR3 rearrangement, sequence reads were collapsed and filtered. Productive Simpson clonality was computed per sample as the square root of Simpson's diversity index over productive rearrangements. TCRdb took over this immuneACCESS table, retaining in-frame rearrangements with V and J assigned. Such tables are incomplete; in checked studies, under half of the missing clones stem from an unresolved V gene, and the remainder is unexplained. From that table come the V and J calls and clone size; the DNA was used to work out D and trimming. Across this sample there are hundreds of thousands of clones, with 82% seen only once. Around 5% of the sample lies in the top ten.

Results and caveats for the whole study, not just this receptor: The quantity of clinical and demographic metadata differed by source and by participant and was supplied without curation.

The TCR originated in a woman in her 70s with acute or convalescent COVID-19. The specimen was peripheral blood. The chain is assembled from TRBV27 and TRBJ1-1; 7 bases in between match TRBD1. The CDR3 region: CASSLLMGTANTEAFF. The nucleotide sequence is TGTGCCAGCAGTTTGCTGATGGGGACAGCGAACACTGAAGCTTTCTTT.